What follows describes a single T cell receptor beta chain. Methods used by the authors: Reference gene primer amplification gave estimated nucleated cell counts. The data were produced by immunoSEQ multiplex PCR, yet TCRdb's version contains in-frame clones alone and is incomplete. The V and J calls and clone size come from that table; D and trimming were worked out from the DNA. The sample holds around 120,000 clones, around 90% seen once. The data stem from a study of blood T cell repertoires in COVID-19. Study-wide context: Spain, Italy and the United States supplied samples that represented acute and convalescent COVID-19. Sources were T cells, B-cell-depleted T cells, or PBMCs; the material itself was cDNA or gDNA.

The CDR3 totals 13 residues. Germline V lookup: CDR1 SNHLY, CDR2 FYNNEI. Trimming shortened V by 8 bases and J by 5 bases, and 15 bases separated the two germline ends. This receptor was identified in a human donor in a cohort sampled during active COVID-19. Sequenced: peripheral blood. V is TRBV2 and J is TRBJ2-5, with D tentatively TRBD1 (5 bases). In nucleotides, the CDR3 is TGTGCCAGCGCGGCAGGGATGGGGGAGACCCAGTACTTC. Protein sequence: CASAAGMGETQYF.